The clone carrying this T cell receptor beta chain was counted a few times. Its specificity is unknown. The germline V gene has CDR1 MNHNS and CDR2 SASEGT. CDR3 length: 16 residues. V lost 4 bases, J lost 0 bases, and 4 bases stayed unmatched. This entry belongs to a study of T-cell memory formation after mild COVID-19. Turning to the study itself: Clusters of TCRs were largely donor specific.

Each CDR3 protein is one row after TCRdb ran MiXCR on the 5' RACE reads. This sample has under 600,000 distinct CDR3 sequences, with roughly 21% found just once. Study-wide results and limits: Clones shrinking between day 15 and 85 showed a balanced CD4/CD8 split, and those that grew later tilted toward CD4+. Some clones that responded were present in memory (sampled pre-infection), which suggests cross-reactive memory joined. Shrinking CD4+ clones resided mostly in CM and EM, and CD8+ ones in EMRA.

This TCR came from an adult woman who had mild COVID-19 (a few samples of this study predate the infection). Cell type and time point are not known. V usage is TRBV6-1 and J usage is TRBJ1-5; 9 positions agree with TRBD1. The sample taken for sequencing was PBMCs or a T cell subset sorted from them (not recorded which). CDR3 nucleotides: TGTGCCAGCAGTGGACAGGGGGTTACTAGCAATCAGCCCCAGCATTTT. It codes for CASSGQGVTSNQPQHF.